A single sample is the source of the 21 T cell receptor beta chains below, sequenced in a study of identical twins. TCRdb used MiXCR to reprocess the 5' RACE reads, holding one entry per CDR3 protein. The sample carries about 460,000 distinct CDR3 sequences, 13% to 15% recorded once. This sample also belongs to another study, concerning yellow fever vaccine responses in identical twins.

Specimen: CD4+ T cells sorted from blood. All receptors derive from a woman under 30 in good health.

In its sample, this clonotype was seen many times. The rearrangement joins TRBV12-3 or TRBV12-4 to TRBJ1-1; D unclear. V lost 6 bases to trimming and J lost 6 bases, with 20 bases between them. The CDR3 totals 15 residues. In DNA form, the CDR3 reads TGTGCCAGCAGCAAGATGACCCCTATGGGCGCTGAAGCTTTCTTT. The encoded protein is CASSKMTPMGAEAFF.

There are a few counts of this clonotype. This chain connects TRBV5-1 to TRBJ2-1; D remains unclear. Trimming left V 1 base short and J 5 bases short, with 7 bases between. This CDR3 region has 13 residues. Germline-derived CDR1 and CDR2 are SGHRS and YFSETQ. CDR3 region: CASSLFLDNEQFF. CDR3 sequence (DNA): TGCGCCAGCAGCTTGTTCCTTGACAATGAGCAGTTCTTC.

This clonotype was seen a few times. The chain uses TRBV12-3 or TRBV12-4 and TRBJ2-7, with TRBD1 identical over 8 bases. The CDR3 length is 14 residues. The ends lost 9 bases at V and 5 bases at J; junction bases unmatched: 12. The CDR3 DNA follows: TGTGCCAGTCTTACATCGGACAGGGCCCACGAGCAGTACTTC. As protein: CASLTSDRAHEQYF.

The sample holds a few counts of this clonotype. The genes are TRBV20-1 and TRBJ2-1; 10 bases are shared with TRBD2. The length of the CDR3 is 16 residues. Germline V gives CDR1 DFQATT, CDR2 SNEGSKA (reference sequence). The V gene end was trimmed by 5 bases and the J gene end by 0 bases; junction bases not matched to a gene: 7. CDR3 residues: CSAALAGVLSYNEQFF. CDR3 nucleotides: TGCAGTGCTGCCCTAGCGGGGGTCCTCTCCTACAATGAGCAGTTCTTC.

This clonotype was picked up a small number of times. The chain is built from TRBV27 and TRBJ1-5; 7 nucleotides line up with TRBD1. Germline V gene lookup returns CDR1 MNHEY and CDR2 SMNVEV (reference sequence). With V trimmed by 2 bases and J by 6 bases, 1 base remained unmatched. The CDR3 loop spans 13 amino acids. CDR3 sequence (DNA): TGTGCCAGCAGTTTAAACAGGGGTCAGCCCCAGCATTTT. This translates into CASSLNRGQPQHF.

This clonotype came up many times. The chain couples TRBV12-3 or TRBV12-4 to TRBJ1-1, with D unclear. The V and J ends lost 8 bases and 7 bases respectively, with 14 bases between them. The CDR3 loop spans 12 amino acids. CDR3 DNA: TGTGCCAGCGCATTATACCAGGTTGAAGCTTTCTTT. Translated, it gives CASALYQVEAFF.

The sample holds a few counts of this clonotype. This rearrangement joins TRBV12-3 or TRBV12-4 to TRBJ2-4; possibly TRBD2 for D (6 bases). The CDR3 extends over 13 amino acids. V was clipped by 6 bases and J by 8 bases, with 14 bases between them. CDR3 in DNA: TGTGCCAGCAGGGGGGACGGGAGAGACATTCAGTACTTC. This gives the protein CASRGDGRDIQYF.

The chain links TRBV6-2 or TRBV6-3 to TRBJ2-2; no definite D call. V was trimmed by 3 bases and J by 3 bases, leaving 5 bases between them. The CDR3 length is 13 residues. CDR1 MNHEY and CDR2 SVGEGT come from the germline V gene. For the CDR3, the DNA is TGTGCCAGCAGTTATACGCACACCGGGGAGCTGTTTTTT. Its protein product is CASSYTHTGELFF.

The rearrangement joins TRBV6-5 to TRBJ2-3; 10 bases match TRBD2. CDR3 length: 16 amino acids. The germline V gene has CDR1 MNHEY and CDR2 SVGAGI. The V and J ends lost 4 bases and 1 base, in that order; junction bases with no gene match: 5. CDR3 sequence: CASSSRGTSGTDTQYF. DNA for the CDR3: TGTGCCAGCAGTTCGAGGGGGACTAGCGGCACAGATACGCAGTATTTT.

The chain employs TRBV20-1 and TRBJ2-7; D possibly uses TRBD1 or TRBD2 (5 bases each). Trimming removed 1 base at V and 6 bases at J, with 22 bases between. Germline assignment: CDR1 DFQATT and CDR2 SNEGSKA (reference sequence). This CDR3 spans 16 amino acids. The CDR3 DNA reads TGCAGTGCTAGAGTTCAGCTAGCAGGGATCTTGGGCGAGCAGTACTTC. It encodes CSARVQLAGILGEQYF.

This clonotype was observed a handful of times. The chain carries TRBV20-1 and TRBJ1-4; D is unclear. The CDR3 length is 14 residues. The V gene lost 4 bases and the J gene lost 0 bases, with 9 bases spanning the gap. The germline V gene encodes CDR1 DFQATT and CDR2 SNEGSKA (reference sequence). The CDR3 bases are TGCAGTGCTAACGGGGATGCAACTAATGAAAAACTGTTTTTT. Protein: CSANGDATNEKLFF.

This clonotype was detected many times. V gene TRBV7-3 combines with J gene TRBJ2-7, with 7 nucleotides matching TRBD2. The CDR3 covers 15 residues. J was trimmed by 2 bases and V by 0 bases; bases with no gene match: 4. Germline CDR1 is SGHTA and CDR2 is FQGTGA. CDR3 sequence (DNA): TGTGCCAGCAGCTTAACCCGGGGAGGGGCCTACGAGCAGTACTTC. Translating gives CASSLTRGGAYEQYF.

This clonotype turned up a few times. The genes are TRBV6-1 and TRBJ2-2; weak D call: TRBD1 (5 bases). V lost 8 bases and J lost 3, with 22 bases in between. Germline CDR1 reads MNHNS; CDR2 reads SASEGT. The CDR3 is 17 amino acids. In nucleotides, the CDR3 is TGTGCCAGCGGATCCCGGCCGGGCAGGGTGTACACCGGGGAGCTGTTTTTT. Its translation: CASGSRPGRVYTGELFF.

V is TRBV7-9 and J is TRBJ2-1; D is ambiguous. The germline CDR1 and CDR2 sequences are SEHNR and FQNEAQ (reference sequence). The CDR3 sequence is 9 residues long. Trimming took off 5 bases at V and 10 bases at J, with 3 bases between the two ends. The CDR3 bases are TGTGCCAGCAGCGGCGAGCAGTTCTTC. Translated, it gives CASSGEQFF.

Ten or more counts support this clonotype. This CDR3 is CSGGAGIYEQYF. The CDR3 region has the DNA TGCAGCGGTGGGGCAGGGATCTACGAGCAGTACTTC. The rearrangement joins TRBV29-1 to TRBJ2-7; D may be TRBD1 (5 bases). The CDR3 extends over 12 amino acids. The germline V gene has CDR1 SQVTM and CDR2 ANQGSEA. V dropped 7 bases and J dropped 3 bases, with 13 bases sitting between them.

The genes are TRBV4-3 and TRBJ2-3; 9 bases align to TRBD2. Germline V gives CDR1 LGHNA, CDR2 YSLEER. The CDR3 covers 17 residues. Trimming at V came to 0 bases and at J to 6 bases, leaving 10 bases not matched to a gene. Here the CDR3 DNA reads TGCGCCAGCAGCCAAGATTGGAGCGGGAGGCCCGAGGATACGCAGTATTTT. Its protein is CASSQDWSGRPEDTQYF.

This clonotype was seen a handful of times. The chain is built from TRBV6-2 or TRBV6-3 and TRBJ2-1; 8 bases match TRBD1. V gave up 5 bases and J gave up 6 bases; unmatched junction bases: 3. CDR1 is MNHEY and CDR2 is SVGEGT in the germline V gene. The CDR3 runs 13 residues. This chain's CDR3 is CASSQGALNEQFF. DNA of the CDR3: TGTGCCAGCAGTCAGGGGGCGCTCAATGAGCAGTTCTTC.

The chain combines TRBV5-1 with TRBJ2-3; 14 bases are shared with TRBD2. The CDR3 is 16 residues long. Germline V gives CDR1 SGHRS, CDR2 YFSETQ. Losses at the gene ends were 4 bases for V and 9 bases for J; bases not matched to a gene: 10. CDR3 coding DNA: TGCGCCAGCAGCCCGGGACTAGCGGGGGCCCGGGGGACGCAGTATTTT. It encodes CASSPGLAGARGTQYF. The full variable domain, in which reference TRBV5-1 and TRBJ2-3 provide the parts outside the CDR3, is KAGVTQTPRYLIKTRGQQVTLSCSPISGHRSVSWYQQTPGQGLQFLFEYFSETQRNKGNFPGRFSGRQFSNSRSEMNVSTLELGDSALYLCASSPGLAGARGTQYFGPGTRLTVL.

This chain connects TRBV5-1 to TRBJ2-1; 7 nucleotides match TRBD2. The CDR3 runs to 13 residues. Trimming took 4 bases from V and 5 from J; bases not matched to a gene: 3. The germline V gene has CDR1 SGHRS and CDR2 YFSETQ. The CDR3 loop reads CASSATSHNEQFF. The DNA of the CDR3 is TGCGCCAGCAGCGCGACTAGCCACAATGAGCAGTTCTTC.

The V and J genes are TRBV7-9 and TRBJ2-7; D call uncertain. Trimming took off 8 bases at V and 0 bases at J, with 14 bases between the two ends. Germline CDR1 and CDR2: SEHNR and FQNEAQ (reference sequence). There are 14 residues in the CDR3. The CDR3 nucleotides read TGTGCCAGCCGACCCTCCGGACCCTCCTACGAGCAGTACTTC. It translates to CASRPSGPSYEQYF.

This clonotype was seen a handful of times. The CDR3 protein is CASSLPPPGTDDTQYF. The CDR3, as DNA: TGTGCCAGCAGCTTGCCACCACCCGGGACAGACGATACGCAGTATTTT. The chain uses TRBV7-2 and TRBJ2-3; 7 positions match TRBD1. Germline CDR1 SGHTA, CDR2 FQGNSA. The CDR3 is 16 residues long. V was pared by 3 bases and J by 6 bases, with 12 bases of the junction left unmatched.